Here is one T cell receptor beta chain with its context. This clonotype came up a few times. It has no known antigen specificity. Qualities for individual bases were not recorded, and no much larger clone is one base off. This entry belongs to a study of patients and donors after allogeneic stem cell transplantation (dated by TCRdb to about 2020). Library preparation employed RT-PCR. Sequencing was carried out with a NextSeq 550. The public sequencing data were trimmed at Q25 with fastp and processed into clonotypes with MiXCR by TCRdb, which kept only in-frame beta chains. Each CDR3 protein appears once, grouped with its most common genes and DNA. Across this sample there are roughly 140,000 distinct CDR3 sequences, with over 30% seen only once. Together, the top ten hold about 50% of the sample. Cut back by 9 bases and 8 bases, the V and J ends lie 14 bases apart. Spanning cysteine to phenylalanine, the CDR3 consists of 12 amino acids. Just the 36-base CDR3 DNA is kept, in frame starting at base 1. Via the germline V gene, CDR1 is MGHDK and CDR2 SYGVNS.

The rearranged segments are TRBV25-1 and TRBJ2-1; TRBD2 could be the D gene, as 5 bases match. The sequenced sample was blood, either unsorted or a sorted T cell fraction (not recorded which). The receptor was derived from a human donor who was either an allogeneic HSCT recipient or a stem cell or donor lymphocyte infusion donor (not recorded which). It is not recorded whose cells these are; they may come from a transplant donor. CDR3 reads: CASIDYTYEQFF. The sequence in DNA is TGTGCCAGTATCGACTATACATATGAGCAGTTCTTC.